This T cell receptor beta chain was identified in a study of human T cells and chemical hapten exposure. This clonotype was seen ten or more times. This CDR3 is built from 14 residues. Germline CDR1 reads SGHTA; CDR2 reads FQGNSA. V dropped 2 bases and J dropped 9 bases, with 14 bases sitting between them. TCRdb analysed the RACE reads with MiXCR anew, one entry per CDR3 protein. The table shows about 87,000 distinct CDR3 sequences, with around 10% occurring only once. The time point: pre-sensitization, week 0. Treatment reported: therapeutic diphenylcyclopropenone sensitization with weekly scalp DPC. The chain joins TRBV7-2 to TRBJ2-1; the D gene is possibly TRBD2 (6 bases). The TCR sequence derives from a woman aged 40 to 55 with alopecia areata. Some clones in this sample may be carry-over from other donors' samples. The sequencing used whole blood, collected in connection with sensitization to the hapten diphenylcyclopropenone (DPC). The CDR3 DNA reads TGTGCCAGCAGCTTACGGCGGGGAGAGGGTGAGCAGTTCTTC. Protein: CASSLRRGEGEQFF.